The 16 T cell receptor beta chains listed next were all sequenced from one sample in a study of blood T cell repertoires in COVID-19. Data came from immunoSEQ multiplex PCR; TCRdb stores just in-frame clones and leaves some out. The table includes 80,000 or so clones, less than 95% detected once. The sequencing sample was made of peripheral blood. The receptor source for this set is a woman in her fifties or sixties in a cohort sampled during active COVID-19.

This clone was seen once. The V call is TRBV24-1, the J call TRBJ1-2; TRBD1 might be the D (5 bases). With 1 base removed from V and 8 bases from J, the gap between germline ends came to 10 bases. This CDR3 comprises 13 residues. Germline-derived CDR1 and CDR2 are KGHDR and SFDVKD. The CDR3 bases are TGTGCCACCAGTGATTTTTCAGGGCACGGCTACACCTTC. Encoded protein: CATSDFSGHGYTF.

This chain uses TRBV11-3 with TRBJ1-6; 7 nucleotides agree with TRBD1. CDR1 is SGHNT, CDR2 YENEEA, per germline. The J segment lost 10 bases and the V segment lost 5 bases, leaving 5 bases of the junction unmatched. The CDR3 is 13 amino acids. CDR3 sequence reads: CASSQGVESPLHF. Written as DNA, the CDR3 is TGTGCCAGCAGCCAGGGGGTGGAATCACCCCTCCACTTT.

The chain employs TRBV9 and TRBJ1-2, with D maybe TRBD1 (6 bases). This CDR3 comprises 14 residues. Per germline, CDR1 SGDLS and CDR2 YYNGEE. The V end lost 3 bases, the J end lost 4 bases, and 13 bases lay between the germline ends. CDR3 loop: CASSAQGLLYGYTF. In nucleotides, the CDR3 is TGTGCCAGCAGCGCCCAGGGGCTCCTCTATGGCTACACCTTC. Looking up the rest from reference TRBV9 and TRBJ1-2 gives the full variable domain: DSGVTQTPKHLITATGQRVTLRCSPRSGDLSVYWYQQSLDQGLQFLIQYYNGEERAKGNILERFSAQQFPDLHSELNLSSLELGDSALYFCASSAQGLLYGYTFGSGTRLTVV.

The chain uses TRBV27 and TRBJ2-1; no definite D call. V shed 5 bases and J shed 0 bases, with 14 bases lying between them. The length of the CDR3 is 16 residues. The germline V gene encodes CDR1 MNHEY and CDR2 SMNVEV (reference sequence). In nucleotides, the CDR3 is TGTGCCAGCAGTCCGAGAAGGAGATACTCCTACAATGAGCAGTTCTTC. Residues: CASSPRRRYSYNEQFF.

The V and J genes are TRBV27 and TRBJ2-5; D unclear. Looked up from germline, CDR1 is MNHEY and CDR2 is SMNVEV (reference sequence). The CDR3 loop spans 15 amino acids. V lost 3 bases, J lost 5 bases, and 16 bases lay in between. CDR3 in amino acids: CASSFSPIRLETQYF. CDR3 DNA sequence: TGTGCCAGCAGTTTTTCCCCAATCAGGCTCGAGACCCAGTACTTC.

The chain combines TRBV27 with TRBJ2-1, with 8 bases aligning to TRBD1. Germline V lookup: CDR1 MNHEY, CDR2 SMNVEV (reference sequence). With 8 bases clipped from V and 9 bases from J, the junction kept 9 bases outside the gene matches. The CDR3 has 13 amino acids. The CDR3, as DNA: TGTGCCAGCGCCGGACAGGGCCGGGCTGAGCAGTTCTTC. Amino acids: CASAGQGRAEQFF.

V and J are TRBV7-3 and TRBJ2-2; TRBD2 aligns across 11 bases. The junction had 5 bases not matched to a gene; V was cut back by 4 bases and J by 4 bases. The CDR3 contains 16 residues. Germline V lookup: CDR1 SGHTA, CDR2 FQGTGA. CDR3 region: CASSYNSGRATGELFF. Here the CDR3 DNA reads TGTGCCAGCAGCTACAATAGCGGGAGGGCCACCGGGGAGCTGTTTTTT.

The V and J genes are TRBV29-1 and TRBJ1-1; 7 positions agree with TRBD1. CDR3 size: 12 residues. Unmatched junction bases numbered 5, after V lost 7 bases and J lost 3 bases. Germline CDR1 is SQVTM and CDR2 is ANQGSEA. CDR3 bases: TGCAGCGGTGGACAGGCGGACACTGAAGCTTTCTTT. It is translated as CSGGQADTEAFF.

The chain is built from TRBV6-5 and TRBJ2-7; D possibly corresponds to TRBD2 (5 bases). V was pared by 0 bases and J by 0 bases, with 12 bases between. The CDR3 consists of 16 residues. CDR1 MNHEY and CDR2 SVGAGI come from the germline V gene. This CDR3 reads CASSYSPSGSSYEQYF. As DNA, the CDR3 is TGTGCCAGCAGTTACTCGCCGAGCGGAAGCTCCTACGAGCAGTACTTC.

This clone showed up just a few times. The rearrangement joins TRBV5-1 to TRBJ2-7; D might be TRBD1 (6 bases). The CDR3 covers 12 residues. The germline V and J ends were trimmed by 4 bases and 5 bases, with 10 bases remaining between them. CDR1 is SGHRS and CDR2 is YFSETQ in the germline V gene. CDR3 DNA: TGCGCCAGCAGCCGACAGGAGGACGAGCAGTACTTC. Translation: CASSRQEDEQYF.

CDR3 DNA sequence: TGTGCCAGCAGCTTAGCCCCGGGACTAGCTCGTTTAAACCAAGAGACCCAGTACTTC. It is translated as CASSLAPGLARLNQETQYF. This chain uses TRBV7-9 with TRBJ2-5; 9 bases fit TRBD2. CDR1 and CDR2 from the germline V gene are SEHNR and FQNEAQ (reference sequence). The CDR3 consists of 19 residues. Losses at the gene ends were 0 bases for V and 0 bases for J; bases not matched to a gene: 11.

V and J are TRBV2 and TRBJ1-3, with 7 bases matching TRBD1. Germline values: CDR1 SNHLY, CDR2 FYNNEI. V lost 6 bases, J lost 4 bases, and 9 bases stayed unmatched. The CDR3 length is 15 residues. The CDR3 nucleotides are TGTGCCAGCAGCGAGATACAGGGGATGGGAAACACCATATATTTT. Protein: CASSEIQGMGNTIYF.

The V gene is TRBV7-3, the J gene TRBJ1-3; D is perhaps TRBD1 (5 bases). Germline V gene sequence: CDR1 SGHTA, CDR2 FQGTGA. V was shortened by 4 bases and J by 0 bases, with 13 bases between the two germline ends. The CDR3 has 16 residues. Written as DNA, the CDR3 is TGTGCCAGCAGCTCACACCCAGGGCCCTCTGGAAACACCATATATTTT. It translates to CASSSHPGPSGNTIYF. The whole variable domain, remainder taken from reference TRBV7-3 and TRBJ1-3, is GAGVSQTPSNKVTEKGKYVELRCDPISGHTALYWYRQSLGQGPEFLIYFQGTGAADDSGLPNDRFFAVRPEGSVSTLKIQRTERGDSAVYLCASSSHPGPSGNTIYFGEGSWLTVV.

This clone occurred once. The J gene is TRBJ2-7, the V gene TRBV2; possibly TRBD2 for D (5 bases). Trimming removed 7 bases from V and 6 bases from J, with 19 bases in between. The CDR3 loop spans 14 amino acids. Looked up from germline, CDR1 is SNHLY and CDR2 is FYNNEI. In DNA form, the CDR3 reads TGTGCCAGCAAACCGGGAACCGATACCAGCGAGCAGTACTTC. As protein: CASKPGTDTSEQYF.

The rearrangement uses TRBV7-8 and TRBJ1-5; TRBD1 aligns across 8 bases. This CDR3 is built from 15 residues. With 4 bases clipped from V and 6 bases from J, the junction kept 8 bases outside the gene matches. The germline V gene has CDR1 SGHVS and CDR2 FQNEAQ. CDR3 region: CASSSDRGIRQPQHF. DNA of the CDR3: TGTGCCAGCAGCTCCGACAGGGGTATCCGTCAGCCCCAGCATTTT.

V and J are TRBV28 and TRBJ2-7; 7 positions match TRBD1. Germline CDR1 MDHEN, CDR2 SYDVKM. V trimming: 7 bases; J trimming: 2 bases; junction bases outside the gene matches: 11. This CDR3 contains 15 residues. CDR3 coding DNA: TGTGCCAGCAAACCCCCCGGGGACAGCCCCTACGAGCAGTACTTC. It encodes CASKPPGDSPYEQYF.